This passage covers 21 T cell receptor beta chains from one sample sequenced in a study of blood T cell repertoires in COVID-19. The assay was immunoSEQ multiplex PCR, and TCRdb's table has in-frame clones only and misses some. This table holds over 200,000 clones, about 90% found once. The sample taken for sequencing was peripheral blood. These receptors were obtained from a man aged 40-49 years with active or convalescent COVID-19.

For the CDR3, the DNA is TGTGCCAGCAGTGTAATACCACACTCTGGAAACACCATATATTTT. It yields the protein CASSVIPHSGNTIYF. This rearrangement joins TRBV2 to TRBJ1-3; no clear D gene. Trimming shortened V by 4 bases and J by 0 bases, and 10 bases separated the two germline ends. The CDR3 is 15 residues long. Germline values: CDR1 SNHLY, CDR2 FYNNEI.

V is TRBV10-3 and J is TRBJ2-5; D is possibly TRBD1 (6 bases). The CDR3 contains 15 residues. The V end lost 2 bases, the J end lost 1 base, and 11 bases lay between the germline ends. Germline loops: CDR1 ENHRY, CDR2 SYGVKD. CDR3 loop: CAISEGGQTQETQYF. The DNA for the CDR3 is TGTGCCATCAGTGAGGGCGGACAGACCCAAGAGACCCAGTACTTC.

The gene calls are TRBV27 and TRBJ2-3, with 9 bases that match TRBD1. V was pared by 4 bases and J by 4 bases, with 9 bases of the junction left unmatched. Germline V gene lookup returns CDR1 MNHEY and CDR2 SMNVEV (reference sequence). CDR3 length: 16 amino acids. CDR3 sequence reads: CASSSRTGEIPDTQYF. The CDR3 coding sequence is TGTGCCAGCAGTTCTAGGACAGGGGAGATCCCAGATACGCAGTATTTT.

There are a few counts of this clone. This chain uses TRBV25-1 with TRBJ1-4; perhaps TRBD1 as D (5 bases). The CDR3 has 14 amino acids. Trimming took 8 bases from V and 5 from J, leaving 15 bases between them. Germline V gene data show CDR1 as MGHDK and CDR2 as SYGVNS. CDR3 nucleotides: TGTGCCAGCGGAAGACAGTCCCCAAATGAAAAACTGTTTTTT. Amino acid sequence: CASGRQSPNEKLFF. Full variable domain (outside the CDR3, taken from reference TRBV25-1 and TRBJ1-4): EADIYQTPRYLVIGTGKKITLECSQTMGHDKMYWYQQDPGMELHLIHYSYGVNSTEKGDLSSESTVSRIRTEHFPLTLESARPSHTSQYLCASGRQSPNEKLFFGSGTQLSVL.

The chain carries TRBV30 and TRBJ2-6; possibly TRBD1 for D (5 bases). In germline, CDR1 is GTSNPN, CDR2 SVGIG (reference sequence). There are 14 residues in the CDR3. V lost 4 bases and J 0 bases, leaving 7 bases between the germline ends. The DNA for the CDR3 is TGTGCCTGGACAGGGTTCTCTGGGGCCAACGTCCTGACTTTC. Protein product: CAWTGFSGANVLTF.

The chain links TRBV10-3 to TRBJ1-4; TRBD1 might be the D (6 bases). This CDR3 is built from 13 residues. Germline loops: CDR1 ENHRY, CDR2 SYGVKD. V was shortened by 10 bases and J by 5 bases, with 14 bases between the two germline ends. CDR3 amino acids: CANSDGTNEKLFF. The CDR3 bases are TGTGCCAACTCGGACGGGACAAATGAAAAACTGTTTTTT.

The V gene is TRBV15, the J gene TRBJ2-5, with 9 bases fitting TRBD1. The CDR3 length is 14 residues. Trimming cost V 3 bases and J 2 bases; bases outside gene matches: 1. Germline V lookup: CDR1 LNHNV, CDR2 YYDKDF (reference sequence). The CDR3 protein is CATSRDRGQETQYF. The CDR3 DNA sequence: TGTGCCACCAGCAGGGACAGGGGACAAGAGACCCAGTACTTC.

This clone was picked up one time. The chain carries TRBV27 and TRBJ2-4; unclear D gene. Per the germline V gene, CDR1 is MNHEY and CDR2 is SMNVEV (reference sequence). This CDR3 is built from 18 residues. V was clipped by 5 bases and J by 0 bases, with 20 bases between them. In DNA form, the CDR3 reads TGTGCCAGCAGTCCAGACGGCGTCCCAGGCTTAGCCAAAAACATTCAGTACTTC. This sequence encodes CASSPDGVPGLAKNIQYF.

The chain combines TRBV28 with TRBJ2-6; D is undetermined. This CDR3 is built from 14 residues. Trimming took 5 bases from V and 0 from J, leaving 5 bases between them. Germline CDR1 MDHEN, CDR2 SYDVKM. Written as DNA, the CDR3 is TGTGCCAGCAGTGAGAGCTCTGGGGCCAACGTCCTGACTTTC. Encoded protein: CASSESSGANVLTF. The complete variable domain, with remaining parts taken from reference TRBV28 and TRBJ2-6, reads DVKVTQSSRYLVKRTGEKVFLECVQDMDHENMFWYRQDPGLGLRLIYFSYDVKMKEKGDIPEGYSVSREKKERFSLILESASTNQTSMYLCASSESSGANVLTFGAGSRLTVL.

The rearrangement links TRBV9 to TRBJ2-7; the match to TRBD1 covers 8 bases. CDR1 and CDR2 from the germline V gene are SGDLS and YYNGEE. The ends lost 4 bases at V and 2 bases at J; junction bases unmatched: 5. CDR3 length: 14 residues. In DNA, the CDR3 is TGTGCCAGCAGCTCCACGGGACAGGCCTACGAGCAGTACTTC. Translation gives CASSSTGQAYEQYF.

As to this clone: Other DNA sequences in this specimen translate into the identical CDR3. The chain employs TRBV7-6 and TRBJ2-1; 7 nucleotides match TRBD1. The ends lost 1 base at V and 2 bases at J; junction bases unmatched: 2. CDR3 length equals 15 residues. CDR1 and CDR2 (germline): SGHVS, FNYEAQ. The CDR3 region has the DNA TGTGCCAGCAGCTTAGGACAGGGTCCCTACAATGAGCAGTTCTTC. It yields the protein CASSLGQGPYNEQFF.

V usage is TRBV5-4 and J usage is TRBJ2-7, with 9 bases lining up with TRBD1. The CDR3 has 18 amino acids. Germline V gene sequence: CDR1 SGHNT, CDR2 YYREEE (reference sequence). The ends lost 6 bases at V and 7 bases at J; junction bases unmatched: 23. In DNA form, the CDR3 reads TGTGCCAGCACCCCCAGCTCCGCTCCGGGACAGGGACCTTATGAGCAGTACTTC. This gives the protein CASTPSSAPGQGPYEQYF.

As concerns this clone: In the same sample, other DNA sequences code for this CDR3. The chain couples TRBV28 to TRBJ2-7; D gene ambiguous. V was shortened by 6 bases and J by 7 bases, with 16 bases between the two germline ends. CDR3 size: 13 residues. Germline lookup yields CDR1 MDHEN and CDR2 SYDVKM. In nucleotides, the CDR3 is TGTGCCAGCAGCCCGACCTCCACCGGGGAGCAGTACTTC. It translates to CASSPTSTGEQYF.

The V call is TRBV12-3 or TRBV12-4, the J call TRBJ2-1; perhaps TRBD1 as D (6 bases). The CDR3 covers 13 residues. The V and J ends lost 5 bases and 6 bases respectively, with 11 bases between them. The CDR3 sequence is CASSPIGGNEQFF. The CDR3 DNA reads as TGTGCCAGCAGTCCAATAGGGGGCAATGAGCAGTTCTTC.

This clone occurred a few times. The chain has TRBV29-1 and TRBJ1-2; 9 bases map to TRBD1. This CDR3 is built from 13 residues. Looked up from germline, CDR1 is SQVTM and CDR2 is ANQGSEA. J gave up 7 bases and V 7 bases, and 10 bases lay outside the gene matches. Here the CDR3 DNA reads TGCAGCGCCGCACAGGGGGCGCTTAGTGGCTACACCTTC. Encoded protein: CSAAQGALSGYTF.

The chain couples TRBV19 to TRBJ1-5; 9 nucleotides agree with TRBD1. This CDR3 has 16 amino acids. V gave up 5 bases and J gave up 7 bases; unmatched junction bases: 12. CDR1 and CDR2 (germline): LNHDA, SQIVND (reference sequence). CDR3 sequence reads: CASSPQGQGIWQPQHF. The CDR3 bases are TGTGCCAGTAGTCCCCAGGGACAGGGCATCTGGCAGCCCCAGCATTTT.

The chain recombines TRBV4-2 with TRBJ1-1; D gene uncertain. Trimming shortened V by 0 bases and J by 0 bases, and 5 bases separated the two germline ends. The CDR3 covers 14 residues. Germline CDR1 and CDR2: LGHNA and YNFKEQ. The chain's CDR3 is CASSQDPVNTEAFF. The CDR3 DNA sequence: TGTGCCAGCAGCCAAGACCCAGTGAACACTGAAGCTTTCTTT.

This rearrangement joins TRBV11-3 to TRBJ2-7, with 10 bases matching TRBD1. This CDR3 is 15 amino acids long. Trimming cost V 5 bases and J 3 bases; bases outside gene matches: 7. CDR1 and CDR2 from the germline V gene are SGHNT and YENEEA. The CDR3 nucleotides are TGTGCCAGCAGCCCATCCGGGACAGGGGTCTACGAGCAGTACTTC. Its protein product is CASSPSGTGVYEQYF.

This sequence joins TRBV18 and TRBJ2-7, with a possible D match to TRBD1 (6 bases). The CDR3 runs to 14 residues. The germline V and J ends were trimmed by 3 bases and 2 bases, with 11 bases remaining between them. Germline lookup yields CDR1 KGHSH and CDR2 LQKENI. CDR3 in amino acids: CASSPNRETYEQYF. The CDR3 DNA reads TGTGCCAGCTCACCGAACAGGGAGACCTACGAGCAGTACTTC. The full variable domain, in which reference TRBV18 and TRBJ2-7 provide the parts outside the CDR3, is NAGVMQNPRHLVRRRGQEARLRCSPMKGHSHVYWYRQLPEEGLKFMVYLQKENIIDESGMPKERFSAEFPKEGPSILRIQQVVRGDSAAYFCASSPNRETYEQYFGPGTRLTVT.

This clone turned up a few times. The genes are TRBV5-4 and TRBJ2-1; TRBD1 matches 7 bases. The CDR3 contains 15 residues. Germline CDR1 reads SGHNT; CDR2 reads YYREEE (reference sequence). V lost 2 bases, J lost 0 bases, and 2 bases stayed unmatched. The CDR3 spells CASSFDRASYNEQFF. The CDR3 region has the DNA TGTGCCAGCAGCTTCGACAGGGCCTCCTACAATGAGCAGTTCTTC.

The rearrangement uses TRBV7-3 and TRBJ1-1; D call uncertain. Deletions cut 2 bases from V and 4 bases from J, with 11 bases between. The length of the CDR3 is 14 residues. Per the germline V gene, CDR1 is SGHTA and CDR2 is FQGTGA. This chain's CDR3 is CASSLDGAGTEAFF. CDR3 DNA sequence: TGTGCCAGCAGCTTAGACGGAGCGGGCACTGAAGCTTTCTTT.